This T cell receptor beta chain was sequenced in a study of T cells after posttransplantation cyclophosphamide. Points from the study as a whole: Donor-recipient repertoire similarity was low at 1-2 months, rising over year one.

As to this clone: The target antigen is unknown.

Cells defined as naive were viable CD3+CD4+ or CD3+CD8+ and CCR7+CD45RA+CD45RO-CD95-CD27+CD28+. The related graft donor's blood sample was taken on the day of bone marrow donation. Measured with immunoSEQ multiplex PCR; TCRdb has only the in-frame clones, and not every one. In the table there are about 240 clones, 95% to 98% of which are singletons. Sequenced: naive CD8+ T cells sorted from PBMCs. This TCR derives from a man aged 45-65 years.

The DNA of the CDR3 is TGTGCCAGCAATGTAGAAAAACTGTTTTTT. This codes for CASNVEKLFF. This chain joins TRBV6-6 and TRBJ1-4, with D hard to call. CDR1 is MNHNY, CDR2 SVGAGI, per germline (reference sequence). This CDR3 is 10 amino acids long. V was shortened by 7 bases and J by 8 bases, with 5 bases between the two germline ends.